This T cell receptor (beta chain) was sequenced in a study of early T cells in non-severe SARS-CoV-2 infection. This CDR3 is built from 14 residues. From germline, CDR1 is DFQATT and CDR2 SNEGSKA (reference sequence). V shed 0 bases and J shed 0 bases, with 8 bases lying between them. This clonotype was detected a few times. The protocol attached unique molecular identifiers to individual cDNA molecules. Using its own MiXCR run on the 5' RACE reads, TCRdb lists one record per CDR3 protein. The profile shows approximately 48,000 distinct CDR3 sequences, about 9.3% of them singletons. Sequencing used whole blood. This sequence originates from an adult who was a healthcare worker with PCR-confirmed SARS-CoV-2 infection or an uninfected control (not recorded which). The chain joins TRBV20-1 to TRBJ2-5; unclear D gene. CDR3 in DNA: TGCAGTGCTAGAGATCCTACCTACCAAGAGACCCAGTACTTC. Translating it yields CSARDPTYQETQYF.